These T cell receptor beta chains were read from a single sample in a study of post-analysis software for immune sequencing data. TCRdb called the PCR reads again in MiXCR, with one record for every CDR3 protein. Of 750,000 to 900,000 distinct CDR3 sequences listed, about 43% are singletons. Sequenced material: blood. The receptor set was obtained from a girl between 10 and 17 years old with multiple sclerosis. CDR3s include the opening cysteine and the closing phenylalanine or tryptophan. Fields, in order: V gene, clone size, J gene, D gene, CDR3 protein, CDR3 DNA. A D gene is named only where the DNA matches it firmly. Some rows have no size entry. The others give once, few or many, or a class for an expanded clone.

v_gene: TRBV7-2
abundance: -
j_gene: TRBJ2-7
d_gene: TRBD2
CDR3aa: CAVREGLAGDKQYF
CDR3nt: TGTGCCGTCCGCGAGGGACTAGCGGGAGATAAGCAGTACTTC

v_gene: TRBV7-9
abundance: few
j_gene: TRBJ1-6
d_gene: -
CDR3aa: CASSSATGPSSYNSPLHF
CDR3nt: TGTGCCAGCAGCTCCGCTACAGGGCCCAGCTCCTATAATTCACCCCTCCACTTT

v_gene: TRBV10-3
abundance: -
j_gene: TRBJ2-3
d_gene: TRBD2
CDR3aa: CATQDPTSGLPSTDTQYF
CDR3nt: TGTGCCACCCAAGACCCGACTAGCGGATTACCTAGCACAGATACGCAGTATTTT

v_gene: TRBV6-5
abundance: -
j_gene: TRBJ2-5
d_gene: TRBD2
CDR3aa: CASSLPRTSGSETQYF
CDR3nt: TGTGCCAGCAGTCTCCCCCGGACTAGCGGGAGCGAGACCCAGTACTTC

v_gene: TRBV7-2
abundance: -
j_gene: TRBJ2-1
d_gene: -
CDR3aa: CASSAARGYNEQFF
CDR3nt: TGTGCCAGCAGCGCCGCGAGGGGCTACAATGAGCAGTTCTTC

v_gene: TRBV20-1
abundance: -
j_gene: TRBJ2-1
d_gene: TRBD2
CDR3aa: CSVRLAARNNEQFF
CDR3nt: TGCAGTGTTAGACTAGCGGCCAGAAACAATGAGCAGTTCTTC

v_gene: TRBV2
abundance: few
j_gene: TRBJ2-1
d_gene: -
CDR3aa: CASSDFSYNEQFF
CDR3nt: TGTGCCAGCAGTGACTTCTCCTACAATGAGCAGTTCTTC

v_gene: TRBV7-8
abundance: few
j_gene: TRBJ2-1
d_gene: -
CDR3aa: CASSLLLARNEQFF
CDR3nt: TGTGCCAGCAGCTTACTGCTTGCACGGAATGAGCAGTTCTTC

v_gene: TRBV5-6
abundance: few
j_gene: TRBJ2-5
d_gene: -
CDR3aa: CASTSGAETQYF
CDR3nt: TGTGCCAGCACCTCGGGGGCAGAGACCCAGTACTTC

v_gene: TRBV27
abundance: many
j_gene: TRBJ2-7
d_gene: -
CDR3aa: CASSFGQGYEQYF
CDR3nt: TGTGCCAGCAGCTTCGGCCAGGGCTACGAGCAGTACTTC

v_gene: TRBV10-3
abundance: few
j_gene: TRBJ1-6
d_gene: -
CDR3aa: CAITEGDNSPLHF
CDR3nt: TGTGCCATCACAGAGGGGGATAATTCACCCCTCCACTTT

v_gene: TRBV24-1
abundance: few
j_gene: TRBJ1-2
d_gene: -
CDR3aa: CATGGDGGYTF
CDR3nt: TGTGCCACCGGGGGCGATGGCGGCTACACCTTC

v_gene: TRBV5-1
abundance: -
j_gene: TRBJ2-4
d_gene: TRBD1
CDR3aa: CASRGTEAKNIQYF
CDR3nt: TGCGCCAGCAGGGGGACAGAGGCCAAAAACATTCAGTACTTC

v_gene: TRBV27
abundance: few
j_gene: TRBJ1-2
d_gene: -
CDR3aa: CASRDRAPYGYTF
CDR3nt: TGTGCCAGCAGGGATAGAGCTCCCTATGGCTACACCTTC

v_gene: TRBV10-3
abundance: -
j_gene: TRBJ1-5
d_gene: -
CDR3aa: CAISESPGGGQPQHF
CDR3nt: TGTGCCATCAGTGAGTCCCCTGGGGGGGGTCAGCCCCAGCATTTT

v_gene: TRBV28
abundance: few
j_gene: TRBJ1-2
d_gene: -
CDR3aa: CASSVRDRGYGYTF
CDR3nt: TGTGCCAGCAGTGTAAGGGACCGGGGCTATGGCTACACCTTC

v_gene: TRBV7-2
abundance: -
j_gene: TRBJ2-7
d_gene: -
CDR3aa: CASSFGTPQRSYEQYF
CDR3nt: TGTGCCAGCAGCTTCGGGACCCCTCAGCGGTCCTACGAGCAGTACTTC

v_gene: TRBV7-3
abundance: few
j_gene: TRBJ2-1
d_gene: TRBD2
CDR3aa: CASSRIAGGSYNEQFF
CDR3nt: TGTGCCAGTAGCCGTATAGCGGGAGGATCCTACAATGAGCAGTTCTTC

v_gene: TRBV5-6
abundance: -
j_gene: TRBJ1-2
d_gene: -
CDR3aa: CASSLDPRSNYGYTF
CDR3nt: TGTGCCAGCAGCTTGGATCCCAGATCTAACTATGGCTACACCTTC

v_gene: TRBV13
abundance: -
j_gene: TRBJ2-4
d_gene: TRBD2
CDR3aa: CASSYGLAGGVDIQYF
CDR3nt: TGTGCCAGCAGCTACGGACTAGCGGGAGGGGTTGACATTCAGTACTTC

v_gene: TRBV20-1
abundance: -
j_gene: TRBJ1-4
d_gene: -
CDR3aa: CSASSGQGVEKLFF
CDR3nt: TGCAGTGCTAGTTCGGGTCAGGGAGTTGAAAAACTGTTTTTT

v_gene: TRBV12-3/TRBV12-4
abundance: -
j_gene: TRBJ1-1
d_gene: -
CDR3aa: CASSLDGDNTEAFF
CDR3nt: TGTGCCAGCAGTTTAGATGGGGACAACACTGAAGCTTTCTTT

v_gene: TRBV9
abundance: few
j_gene: TRBJ2-5
d_gene: -
CDR3aa: CASSVETGAWETQYF
CDR3nt: TGTGCCAGCAGCGTAGAAACGGGGGCCTGGGAGACCCAGTACTTC

v_gene: TRBV5-6
abundance: few
j_gene: TRBJ1-2
d_gene: -
CDR3aa: CASSLDRAGGYTF
CDR3nt: TGTGCCAGCAGCTTGGACAGGGCTGGCGGCTACACCTTC

v_gene: TRBV29-1
abundance: -
j_gene: TRBJ1-2
d_gene: -
CDR3aa: CSVVVGGGYTF
CDR3nt: TGCAGCGTTGTAGTGGGTGGTGGCTACACCTTC

v_gene: TRBV10-3
abundance: -
j_gene: TRBJ2-7
d_gene: -
CDR3aa: CAIRRFFRDTQTYEQYF
CDR3nt: TGTGCCATCAGAAGATTTTTCCGGGACACCCAAACCTACGAGCAGTACTTC

v_gene: TRBV12-3/TRBV12-4
abundance: -
j_gene: TRBJ1-5
d_gene: TRBD1
CDR3aa: CASSPTGQVAEPQHF
CDR3nt: TGTGCCAGCAGCCCTACCGGACAGGTAGCCGAGCCCCAGCATTTT

v_gene: TRBV20-1
abundance: few
j_gene: TRBJ2-3
d_gene: -
CDR3aa: CSASPHREKLLRTDTQYF
CDR3nt: TGCAGTGCTAGCCCCCACAGGGAAAAGCTCCTTCGTACAGATACGCAGTATTTT

v_gene: TRBV5-1
abundance: -
j_gene: TRBJ1-1
d_gene: -
CDR3aa: CASSLDPEFTEAFF
CDR3nt: TGCGCCAGCAGCTTGGATCCGGAATTCACTGAAGCTTTCTTT

v_gene: TRBV11-1
abundance: many
j_gene: TRBJ2-5
d_gene: TRBD1
CDR3aa: CASSLGQGEETQYF
CDR3nt: TGTGCCAGCAGCTTAGGACAGGGGGAAGAGACCCAGTACTTC

v_gene: TRBV3-1
abundance: -
j_gene: TRBJ1-4
d_gene: -
CDR3aa: CASSQEHGPLFF
CDR3nt: TGTGCCAGCAGCCAAGAACATGGCCCCCTGTTTTTT

v_gene: TRBV7-2
abundance: -
j_gene: TRBJ2-1
d_gene: TRBD2
CDR3aa: CASSLEVSGSTYNEQFF
CDR3nt: TGTGCCAGCAGCTTAGAGGTTAGCGGGAGCACCTACAATGAGCAGTTCTTC

v_gene: TRBV10-3
abundance: -
j_gene: TRBJ1-2
d_gene: TRBD1
CDR3aa: CAIIPGTPQGFYGYTF
CDR3nt: TGTGCCATCATACCCGGGACACCACAGGGGTTCTATGGCTACACCTTC